This record concerns one T cell receptor beta chain sequence. The target antigen is unknown. One end of the junction varies from germline; a read error may be responsible. CDR1 LGHNA and CDR2 YSLEER come from the germline V gene. The CDR3 has 15 residues. The data derive from a study of T cell responses to AZD1222 COVID-19 vaccine. Study-wide points: White British people made up most donors, females outnumbered males, and clonal diversity was possibly underestimated. Seropositivity was recorded at baseline in only 6 or 7 AZD1222 recipients. Repertoire sampling occurred only after the peak T cell response. Within unmutated variant regions lay the reported targets of nearly half of spike-specific TCRs.

Some clones are missing from TCRdb's copy, which holds only in-frame ones; the method was immunoSEQ multiplex PCR. This table lists over 130,000 clones. Material for sequencing was peripheral blood. The chain couples TRBV4-3 to TRBJ2-3; D might be TRBD2 (5 bases). This TCR came from an adult in good health. CDR3 bases: TGCGCCGGCAGCCAAGAGGGTCGTGGAGCAGATACGCAGTATTTT. As protein: CAGSQEGRGADTQYF.